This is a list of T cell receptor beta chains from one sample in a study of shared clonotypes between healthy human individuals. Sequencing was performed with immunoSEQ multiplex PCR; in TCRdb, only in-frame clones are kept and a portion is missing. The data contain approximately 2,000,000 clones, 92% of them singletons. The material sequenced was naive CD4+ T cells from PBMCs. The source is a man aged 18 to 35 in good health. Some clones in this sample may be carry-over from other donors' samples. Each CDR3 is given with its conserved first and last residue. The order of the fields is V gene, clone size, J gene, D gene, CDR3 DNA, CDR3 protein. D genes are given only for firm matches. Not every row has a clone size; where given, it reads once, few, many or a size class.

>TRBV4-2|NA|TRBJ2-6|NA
TGTGCCAGCAGCCCGAACTCTGGGGCCAACGTCCTGACTTTC
CASSPNSGANVLTF
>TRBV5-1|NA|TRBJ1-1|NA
TGCGCCAGCAGCTGGACCGGGAGCACTGAAGCTTTCTTT
CASSWTGSTEAFF
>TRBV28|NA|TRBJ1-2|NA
TGTGCCGCGGGAGGGGCCAACTATGGCTACACCTTC
CAAGGANYGYTF
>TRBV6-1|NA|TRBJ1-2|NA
TGTGCCAGCGTCCTTAGGGGCCCTCGAGGCTACACCTTC
CASVLRGPRGYTF
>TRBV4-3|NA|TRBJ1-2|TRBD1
TGCGCCAGCAGCCCCGGACAGGGGAACTATGGCTACACCTTC
CASSPGQGNYGYTF
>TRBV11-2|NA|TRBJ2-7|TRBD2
TGTGCCAGCAGGCGACTAGCTCGGTACGAGCAGTACTTC
CASRRLARYEQYF
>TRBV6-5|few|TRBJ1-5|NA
TGTGCCAGTCGACAGGAACCGAATCAGCCCCAGCATTTT
CASRQEPNQPQHF
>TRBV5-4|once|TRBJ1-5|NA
TGTGCCAGCAGCTTGGACAGAGGGGGGCCCCAGCATTTT
CASSLDRGGPQHF
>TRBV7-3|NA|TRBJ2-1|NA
TGTGCCAGCAGCGCGAGACAGGACGGTGCCCGCAATGAGCAGTTCTTC
CASSARQDGARNEQFF
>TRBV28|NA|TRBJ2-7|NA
TGTGCCAGCAGTTTAGTGGGGGAGCCCTACGAGCAGTACTTC
CASSLVGEPYEQYF
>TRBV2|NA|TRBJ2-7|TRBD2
TGTGCCAGCATCCAGCGGGGGAGCTACGAGCAGTACTTC
CASIQRGSYEQYF
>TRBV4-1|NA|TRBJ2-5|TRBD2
TGCGCCAGCAGCCAAGAATGGGCTAGCGGGAGACTAATCACGGGAGAGACCCAGTACTTC
CASSQEWASGRLITGETQYF
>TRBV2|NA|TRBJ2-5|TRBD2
TGTGCCAGCAGTTACCCGGGACTAGCGGTACAAGAGACCCAGTACTTC
CASSYPGLAVQETQYF
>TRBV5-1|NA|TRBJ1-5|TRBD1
TGCGCCAGCAGCCTGGGGGGTTCGGGACAGACCTCTCAGCCCCAGCATTTT
CASSLGGSGQTSQPQHF
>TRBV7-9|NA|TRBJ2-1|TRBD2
TGTGCCAGCAGCTTATTGGCCGGAAGGCTAGCGGCCTACAATGAGCAGTTCTTC
CASSLLAGRLAAYNEQFF
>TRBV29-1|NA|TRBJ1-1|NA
TGCAGCGCCCACCGGGGGATGAACACTGAAGCTTTCTTT
CSAHRGMNTEAFF
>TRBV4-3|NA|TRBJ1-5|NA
TGCGCCAGCAGCCAAGATTTACAGGCCCTTAGCAATCAGCCCCAGCATTTT
CASSQDLQALSNQPQHF
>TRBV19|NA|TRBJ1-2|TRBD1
TGTGCCAGTAGTATAGGCGGACAGGGGCAGATCTATGGCTACACCTTC
CASSIGGQGQIYGYTF
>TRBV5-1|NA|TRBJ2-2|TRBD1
TGCGCCAGCAGTTTGGCACAGGGGGCAACGGGGGAGCTGTTTTTT
CASSLAQGATGELFF
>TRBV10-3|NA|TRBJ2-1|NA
TGTGCCATCAGTGAGTCAGGCCCAGGCAATGAGCAGTTCTTC
CAISESGPGNEQFF
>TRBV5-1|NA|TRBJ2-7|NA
TGCGCCAGCAGCTCCCTTACGAGGGGGTCCTACGAGCAGTACTTC
CASSSLTRGSYEQYF
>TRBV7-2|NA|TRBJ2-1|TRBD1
TGTGCCAGCAGCTTAGTAGGGGGACAGGCGAGCTCCTACAATGAGCAGTTCTTC
CASSLVGGQASSYNEQFF
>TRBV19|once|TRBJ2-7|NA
TGTGCCAGCACCCTGGGACGCGGAATCAACGAGCAGTACTTC
CASTLGRGINEQYF
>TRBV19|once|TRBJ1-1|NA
TGTGCCAGTAGTATGGCCTCCCGGAAAGCTTTCTTT
CASSMASRKAFF
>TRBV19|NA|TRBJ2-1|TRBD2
TGTGCCAGTAGTATAACCGGGGGGACCTACAATGAGCAGTTCTTC
CASSITGGTYNEQFF
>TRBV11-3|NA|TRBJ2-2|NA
TGTGCCAGCAGCTTAGTGGGGACAGGGGAGCTGTTTTTT
CASSLVGTGELFF
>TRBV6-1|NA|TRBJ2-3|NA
TGTGCCAGCAGTGAAACTCCCCCCCATACGCAGTATTTT
CASSETPPHTQYF
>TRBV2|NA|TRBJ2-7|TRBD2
TGTGCCAGCACCGTGGGGACTAGCGGCTACACCTCCTACGAGCAGTACTTC
CASTVGTSGYTSYEQYF
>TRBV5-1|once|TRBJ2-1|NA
TGCGCCAGCAGCTTACAGGGTCTTATGGAGAATGAGCAGTTCTTC
CASSLQGLMENEQFF
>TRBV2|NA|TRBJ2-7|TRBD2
TGTGCCAGCAGCCGAAGACTAGCGGAGACCTACGAGCAGTACTTC
CASSRRLAETYEQYF
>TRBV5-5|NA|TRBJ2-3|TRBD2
TGTGCCAGCAGCTTGCAAGCGGGAGTAGGGACAGATACGCAGTATTTT
CASSLQAGVGTDTQYF
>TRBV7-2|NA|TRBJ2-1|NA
TGTGCCAGCAGCACTGGATCTACAGGTGAGCAGTTCTTC
CASSTGSTGEQFF
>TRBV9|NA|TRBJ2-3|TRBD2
TGTGCCAGCAGCGTAGGACTTTCTGGAGGGCTAGCGGCAGATACGCAGTATTTT
CASSVGLSGGLAADTQYF
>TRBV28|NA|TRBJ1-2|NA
TGTGCCAGCAGTTTGGTCCTTTCCTATGGCTACACCTTC
CASSLVLSYGYTF
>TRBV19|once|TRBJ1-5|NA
TGTGCCAGTAGTATGACAGTATTCTATAGCAATCAGCCCCAGCATTTT
CASSMTVFYSNQPQHF
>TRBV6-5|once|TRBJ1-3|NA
TGTGCCGTACAGGGAACTGGAAACACCATATATTTT
CAVQGTGNTIYF
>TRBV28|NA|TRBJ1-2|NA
TGTGCCACCCAGGCAGCGGGGTACTATGGCTACACCTTC
CATQAAGYYGYTF
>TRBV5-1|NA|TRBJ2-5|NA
TGCGCCAGCAGCTTGGGTAGCAATCAAGAGACCCAGTACTTC
CASSLGSNQETQYF
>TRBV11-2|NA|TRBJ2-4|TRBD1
TGTGCCAGCAGCTCCGGACAGGGGGGCAAAAACATTCAGTACTTC
CASSSGQGGKNIQYF
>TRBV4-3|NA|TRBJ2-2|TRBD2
TGCGCCAGCAGCCCGGGGGGCGGGAGGAGAACCGGGGAGCTGTTTTTT
CASSPGGGRRTGELFF
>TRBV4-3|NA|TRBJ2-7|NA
TGCGCCAGCAGCCAAGATGGGCGGGTTACGACCTACGAGCAGTACTTC
CASSQDGRVTTYEQYF
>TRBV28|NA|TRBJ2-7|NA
TGTGCCAGCAGTTTGATCGAATCAGTTGGCGGGGTGGAGCAGTACTTC
CASSLIESVGGVEQYF